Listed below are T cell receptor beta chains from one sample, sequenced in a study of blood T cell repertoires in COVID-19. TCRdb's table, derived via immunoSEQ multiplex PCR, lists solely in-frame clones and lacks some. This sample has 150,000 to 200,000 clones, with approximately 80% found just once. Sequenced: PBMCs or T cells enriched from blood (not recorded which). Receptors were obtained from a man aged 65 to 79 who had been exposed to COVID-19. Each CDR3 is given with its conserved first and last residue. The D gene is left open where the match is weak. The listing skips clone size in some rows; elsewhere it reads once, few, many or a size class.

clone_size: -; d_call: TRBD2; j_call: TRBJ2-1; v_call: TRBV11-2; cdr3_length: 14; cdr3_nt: TGTGCCAGCAGCCCTGGGACTAGCGGGGTACGGCAGTTCTTC; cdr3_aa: CASSPGTSGVRQFF
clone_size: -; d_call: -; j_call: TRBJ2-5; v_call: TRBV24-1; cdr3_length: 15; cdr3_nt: TGTGCCACCAGTGATCCAGGGACACACAAAGAGACCCAGTACTTC; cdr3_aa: CATSDPGTHKETQYF
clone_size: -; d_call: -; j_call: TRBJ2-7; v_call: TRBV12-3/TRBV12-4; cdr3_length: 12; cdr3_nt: TGTGCCAGCAGTGCCCTGGAGCTCGAGCAGTACTTC; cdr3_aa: CASSALELEQYF
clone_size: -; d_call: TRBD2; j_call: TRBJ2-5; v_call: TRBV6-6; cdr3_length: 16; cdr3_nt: TGTGCCAGCAGAATAAGGACTAGCGGAATCCAAGAGACCCAGTACTTC; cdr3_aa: CASRIRTSGIQETQYF
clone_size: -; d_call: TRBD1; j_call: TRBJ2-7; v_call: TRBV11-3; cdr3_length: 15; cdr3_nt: TGTGCCAGCAGCCTAGGACAGGGGCCCTCCTACGAGCAGTACTTC; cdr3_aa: CASSLGQGPSYEQYF
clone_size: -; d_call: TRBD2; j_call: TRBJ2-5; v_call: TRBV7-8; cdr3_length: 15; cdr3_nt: TGTGCCAGCAGCTTCTTTGGGGGGGGGCAAGAGACCCAGTACTTC; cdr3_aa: CASSFFGGGQETQYF
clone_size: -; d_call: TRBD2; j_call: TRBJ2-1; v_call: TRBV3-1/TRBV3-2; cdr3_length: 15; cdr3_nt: TGTGCCAGCAGCCATAGCGGGGGGGCCTTCTATGAGCAGTTCTTC; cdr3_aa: CASSHSGGAFYEQFF
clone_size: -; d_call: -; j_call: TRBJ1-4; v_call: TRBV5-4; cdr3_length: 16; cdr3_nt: TGTGCCAGCAGCCGGGGGGAGCCGGTGGCTAATGAAAAACTGTTTTTT; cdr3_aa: CASSRGEPVANEKLFF
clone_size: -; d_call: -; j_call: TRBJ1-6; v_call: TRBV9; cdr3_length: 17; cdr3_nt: TGTGCCAGCAGCAAACGTCGGGGGGCTGGAGTGGGTTCACCCCTCCACTTT; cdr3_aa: CASSKRRGAGVGSPLHF
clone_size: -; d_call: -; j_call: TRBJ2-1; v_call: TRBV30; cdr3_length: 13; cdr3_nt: TGTGCCTGGAGCCCCGGGACCTACAATGAGCAGTTCTTC; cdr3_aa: CAWSPGTYNEQFF
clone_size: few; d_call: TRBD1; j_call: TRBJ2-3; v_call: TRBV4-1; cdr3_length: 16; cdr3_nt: TGCGCCAGCGCGAGGTCGGGGCAGGGGGCCGCAGATACGCAGTATTTT; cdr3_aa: CASARSGQGAADTQYF
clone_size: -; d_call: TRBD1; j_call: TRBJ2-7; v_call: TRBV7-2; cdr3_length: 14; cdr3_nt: TGTGCCAGCAGAGCCGGGACAGGGATCTACGAGCAGTACTTC; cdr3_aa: CASRAGTGIYEQYF
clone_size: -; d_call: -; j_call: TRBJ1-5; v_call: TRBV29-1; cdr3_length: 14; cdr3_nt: TGCAGCGTTCAATTAAGGGCAGGGGATCAGCCCCAGCATTTT; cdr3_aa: CSVQLRAGDQPQHF
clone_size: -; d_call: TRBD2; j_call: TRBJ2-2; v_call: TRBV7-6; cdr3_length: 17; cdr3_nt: TGTGCCAGCAGCTTAGGGGGCGGGGGTCCTAACACCGGGGAGCTGTTTTTT; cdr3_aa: CASSLGGGGPNTGELFF
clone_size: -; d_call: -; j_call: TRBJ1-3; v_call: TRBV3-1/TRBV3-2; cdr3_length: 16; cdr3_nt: TGTGCCAGCAGCCAAGAGAACTTGAGCTCTGGAAACACCATATATTTT; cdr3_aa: CASSQENLSSGNTIYF
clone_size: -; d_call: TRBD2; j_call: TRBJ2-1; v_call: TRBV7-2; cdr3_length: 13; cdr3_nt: TGTGCCAGCAGCGGCAGACTAGCGGGGGCGCGGTTCTTC; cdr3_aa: CASSGRLAGARFF
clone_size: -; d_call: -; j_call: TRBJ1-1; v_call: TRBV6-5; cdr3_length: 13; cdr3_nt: TGTGCCAGCAGTTACTCCAGGGACACTGAAGCTTTCTTT; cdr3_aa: CASSYSRDTEAFF
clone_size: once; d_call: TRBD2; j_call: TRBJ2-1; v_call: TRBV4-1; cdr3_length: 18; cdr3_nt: TGCGCCAGCAGCCAAGTCCAACCCAGCGGGGGGGCATCGTATGAGCAGTTCTTC; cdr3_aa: CASSQVQPSGGASYEQFF
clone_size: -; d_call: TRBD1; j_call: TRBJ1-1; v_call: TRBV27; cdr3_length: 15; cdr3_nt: TGTGCCAGCAGTTATGACAGGGGAGGGAACACTGAAGCTTTCTTT; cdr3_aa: CASSYDRGGNTEAFF
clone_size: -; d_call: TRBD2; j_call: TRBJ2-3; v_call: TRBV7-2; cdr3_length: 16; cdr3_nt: TGTGCCAGCAGCTTAGGTTGGCGGGAGGGACCAGATACGCAGTATTTT; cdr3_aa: CASSLGWREGPDTQYF
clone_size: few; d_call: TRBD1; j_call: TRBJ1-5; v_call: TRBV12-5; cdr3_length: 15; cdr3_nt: TGTGCTAGTGGTCTACAGGACAGGCCCCAGGAACCCCAGCATTTT; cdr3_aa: CASGLQDRPQEPQHF
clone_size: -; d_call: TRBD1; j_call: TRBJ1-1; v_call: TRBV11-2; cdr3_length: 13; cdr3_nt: TGTGCCAGCAGCTTAGGACAGGGGGGTGAAGCTTTCTTT; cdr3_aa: CASSLGQGGEAFF
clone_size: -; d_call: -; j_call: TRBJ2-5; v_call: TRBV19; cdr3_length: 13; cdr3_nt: TGTGCCAGTAGTATAGGGAGTCAGGAGACCCAGTACTTC; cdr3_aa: CASSIGSQETQYF
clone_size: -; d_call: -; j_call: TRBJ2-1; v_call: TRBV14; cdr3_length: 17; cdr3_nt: TGTGCCAGCAGCCAAGAAGGAGGCAGGAGCTTTGACAATGAGCAGTTCTTC; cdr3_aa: CASSQEGGRSFDNEQFF
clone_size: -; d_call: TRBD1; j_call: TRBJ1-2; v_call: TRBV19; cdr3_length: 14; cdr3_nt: TGTGCCAGTACCAAGGCCGACAGGGACTATGGCTACACCTTC; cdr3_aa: CASTKADRDYGYTF
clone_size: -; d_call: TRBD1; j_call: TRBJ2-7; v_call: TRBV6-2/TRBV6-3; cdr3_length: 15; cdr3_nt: TGTGCCAGCAGCCGTGCGGGACAGGGCTCCTACGAGCAGTACTTC; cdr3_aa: CASSRAGQGSYEQYF
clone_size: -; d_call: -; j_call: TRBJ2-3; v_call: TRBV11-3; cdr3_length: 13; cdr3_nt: TGTGCCAGCAGCTTATATGAGGGAGATACGCAGTATTTT; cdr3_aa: CASSLYEGDTQYF
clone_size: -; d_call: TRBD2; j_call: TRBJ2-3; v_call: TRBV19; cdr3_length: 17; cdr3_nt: TGTGCCAGTAGTATAGATGGGCCTAGCGGGGTGAGAGATACGCAGTATTTT; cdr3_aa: CASSIDGPSGVRDTQYF
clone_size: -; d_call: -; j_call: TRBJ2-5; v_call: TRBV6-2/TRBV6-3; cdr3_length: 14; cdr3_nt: TGTGCCAGCAGTTACTCGGGCACCCAAGAGACCCAGTACTTC; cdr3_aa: CASSYSGTQETQYF
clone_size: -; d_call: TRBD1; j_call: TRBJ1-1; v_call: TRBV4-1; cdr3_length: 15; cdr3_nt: TGCGCCAGCAGCCAAGGGGACAGGGAACGTACTGAAGCTTTCTTT; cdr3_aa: CASSQGDRERTEAFF
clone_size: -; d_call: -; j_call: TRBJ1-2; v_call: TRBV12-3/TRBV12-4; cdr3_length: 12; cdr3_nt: TGTGCCAGCAGTTTAGGTCCGGGGGGCTACACCTTC; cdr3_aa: CASSLGPGGYTF
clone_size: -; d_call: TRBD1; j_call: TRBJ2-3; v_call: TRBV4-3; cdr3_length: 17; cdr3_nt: TGCGCCAGCAGCCACTACTCGACAGGGTTAGGAGAAGATACGCAGTATTTT; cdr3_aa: CASSHYSTGLGEDTQYF
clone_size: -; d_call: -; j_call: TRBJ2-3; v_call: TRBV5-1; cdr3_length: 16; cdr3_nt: TGCGCCAGCAGCTTGGAGGCGGGCCGGGGCACAGATACGCAGTATTTT; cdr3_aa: CASSLEAGRGTDTQYF
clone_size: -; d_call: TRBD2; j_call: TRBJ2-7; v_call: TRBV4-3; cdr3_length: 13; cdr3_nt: TGCGCCAGCAGCCAAGATGCGAGCGGGAGGGCGTACTTC; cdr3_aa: CASSQDASGRAYF
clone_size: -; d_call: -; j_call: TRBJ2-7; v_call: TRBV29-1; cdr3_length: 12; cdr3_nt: TGCAGCGTTGTGGTACAGAGCTACGAGCAGTACTTC; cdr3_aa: CSVVVQSYEQYF
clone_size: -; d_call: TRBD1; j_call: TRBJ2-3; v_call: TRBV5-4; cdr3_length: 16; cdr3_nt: TGTGCCAGCAGCGGACAGGGCCCAAAAAGCACAGATACGCAGTATTTT; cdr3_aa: CASSGQGPKSTDTQYF
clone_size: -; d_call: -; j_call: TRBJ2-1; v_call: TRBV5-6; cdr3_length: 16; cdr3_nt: TGTGCCAGCAGCTCTAACACAGGGAGCTCCTACAATGAGCAGTTCTTC; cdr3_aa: CASSSNTGSSYNEQFF
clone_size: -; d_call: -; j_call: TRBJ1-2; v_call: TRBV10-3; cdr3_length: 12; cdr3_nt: TGTGCCATCAGTGCCAGTAACTATGGCTACACCTTC; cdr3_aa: CAISASNYGYTF
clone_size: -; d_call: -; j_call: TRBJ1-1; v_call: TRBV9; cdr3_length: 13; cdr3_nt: TGTGCCAGCAGCCTTGGACTTTTCACTGAAGCTTTCTTT; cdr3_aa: CASSLGLFTEAFF
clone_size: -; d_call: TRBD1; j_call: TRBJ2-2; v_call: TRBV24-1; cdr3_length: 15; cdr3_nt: TGTGCCACCAGTGATCCGGACAGGCCGGGCGGGGAGCTGTTTTTT; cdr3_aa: CATSDPDRPGGELFF